This passage covers 27 T cell receptor beta chains from one sample sequenced in a study of T cells after yellow fever vaccination. Via MiXCR, TCRdb re-called the 5' RACE reads, giving one row per CDR3 protein. The sample shows about 150,000 distinct CDR3 sequences, roughly 6.4% of them seen only once. The sequences come from CD4+ T cells sorted from PBMCs, collected on the day of the first yellow fever vaccination. These receptors were collected from a man aged 18 to 29 who received the YFV17D yellow fever vaccine.

This chain links TRBV1 with TRBJ2-1; the table gives TRBD1 as D, unverified against the DNA. TRBV1 corresponds to a pseudogene. The CDR3 runs 15 residues. CDR3 coding DNA: TGCACCAGCAGTCAAGACAGGGCGCTTTACAATGAGCAGTTCTTC. Translating it yields CTSSQDRALYNEQFF.

This clonotype was seen more than once but under ten times. The rearrangement uses TRBV12-3 or TRBV12-4 and TRBJ2-3; 10 positions match TRBD1. The V gene end was trimmed by 6 bases and the J gene end by 8 bases; junction bases not matched to a gene: 5. The CDR3 covers 13 residues. The CDR3, as DNA: TGTGCCAGCAGCCGACAGGGGGCGGGTACGCAGTATTTT. This encodes CASSRQGAGTQYF.

This sequence joins TRBV12-3 or TRBV12-4 and TRBJ2-1, with D perhaps TRBD1 (5 bases). The V gene lost 1 base and the J gene lost 4 bases, with 11 bases spanning the gap. CDR3 size: 15 residues. The CDR3 region has the DNA TGTGCCAGCAGTTTAGGACAGCTGGGGTACAATGAGCAGTTCTTC. This encodes CASSLGQLGYNEQFF.

The chain links TRBV4-1 to TRBJ1-6, with TRBD1 matching 7 bases. This CDR3 comprises 18 residues. J was trimmed by 0 bases and V by 3 bases; bases with no gene match: 8. Looked up from germline, CDR1 is MGHRA and CDR2 is YSYEKL. CDR3 in DNA: TGCGCCAGCAGCCACCGGACAGGTCCCAGCTCCTATAATTCACCCCTCCACTTT. As protein: CASSHRTGPSSYNSPLHF.

The V and J genes are TRBV5-1 and TRBJ1-2; D may be TRBD1 (6 bases). Trimming removed 0 bases from V and 6 bases from J, with 9 bases in between. Germline CDR1 SGHRS, CDR2 YFSETQ. The CDR3 length is 13 residues. The CDR3 reads CASSLAGDNGYTF. CDR3 DNA: TGCGCCAGCAGCTTGGCAGGGGATAATGGCTACACCTTC.

The CDR3 DNA sequence: TGTGCCAGCAGTTCCCACGGCGGACAGGGGGCTGGCTACACCTTC. Its translation: CASSSHGGQGAGYTF. The chain uses TRBV6-2 or TRBV6-3 and TRBJ1-2; TRBD1 matches 11 bases. Germline V lookup: CDR1 MNHEY, CDR2 SVGEGT. Germline trimming cut 4 bases from V and 7 bases from J; bases unmatched to any gene: 8. There are 15 residues in the CDR3.

This clonotype was found many times. This chain joins TRBV5-6 and TRBJ2-3; possibly TRBD2 for D (6 bases). Trimming took off 4 bases at V and 7 bases at J, with 22 bases between the two ends. This CDR3 comprises 16 residues. Germline V CDR1 and CDR2: SGHDT, YYEEEE. CDR3 residues: CASSPPPAGSTNTQYF. CDR3 nucleotides: TGTGCCAGCAGCCCCCCCCCGGCGGGGAGTACAAATACGCAGTATTTT.

This clonotype was seen at least ten times. The chain carries TRBV7-3 and TRBJ2-2; D gene unclear. The ends were cut back, 0 bases at V and 1 base at J, with 9 bases in the middle. The germline gives CDR1 SGHTA, CDR2 FQGTGA. The CDR3 covers 16 residues. The CDR3: CASSLTQIKNTGELFF. CDR3 nucleotides: TGTGCCAGCAGCTTAACACAAATCAAGAACACCGGGGAGCTGTTTTTT.

This clonotype was counted ten times or more. V and J are TRBV20-1 and TRBJ1-2; possibly TRBD1 for D (6 bases). The V gene's germline CDR1 is DFQATT and CDR2 SNEGSKA (reference sequence). The CDR3 loop spans 10 amino acids. In DNA form, the CDR3 reads TGCAGGACAGGCGGCTGGGGCTACACCTTC. Translating it yields CRTGGWGYTF.

Concerning this clonotype: A much more abundant neighbour one base away suggests this may be a read error. The chain is built from TRBV27 and TRBJ2-5, with D unresolved. Between the trimmed V and J ends, which lost 3 bases and 2 bases, there was a span of 7 bases. Germline V lookup: CDR1 MNHEY, CDR2 SMNVEV (reference sequence). The CDR3 consists of 13 residues. The CDR3 here is CASSFQTQETQYF. As DNA, the CDR3 is TGTGCCAGCAGTTTTCAGACGCAAGAGACCCAGTACTTC.

This clonotype has a handful of counts. The gene calls are TRBV10-3 and TRBJ1-5; D might be TRBD1 (6 bases). The ends were cut back, 8 bases at V and 0 bases at J, with 11 bases in the middle. Germline CDR1 reads ENHRY; CDR2 reads SYGVKD. CDR3 length: 14 residues. The CDR3 coding sequence is TGTGCCATCGGACAGAGCTATAGCAATCAGCCCCAGCATTTT. Translated, it gives CAIGQSYSNQPQHF.

The chain has TRBV5-1 and TRBJ2-1; 9 nucleotides line up with TRBD2. The CDR3 is 16 amino acids. With V trimmed by 0 bases and J by 6 bases, 7 bases remained unmatched. In germline, CDR1 is SGHRS, CDR2 YFSETQ. In DNA form, the CDR3 reads TGCGCCAGCAGCTTGGTTAGCGGGGGTACGACCAATGAGCAGTTCTTC. Protein product: CASSLVSGGTTNEQFF.

This rearrangement joins TRBV27 to TRBJ1-1; D is uncertain. This CDR3 spans 13 amino acids. Germline CDR1 is MNHEY and CDR2 is SMNVEV (reference sequence). Trimming removed 3 bases from V and 1 base from J, with 6 bases in between. DNA of the CDR3: TGTGCCAGCAGTTTCAAAGGGAACACTGAAGCTTTCTTT. As protein: CASSFKGNTEAFF.

Ten or more counts support this clonotype. The chain has TRBV18 and TRBJ2-7; 7 bases align to TRBD1. V lost 4 bases to trimming and J lost 2 bases; unmatched junction nucleotides: 2. Germline assignment: CDR1 KGHSH and CDR2 LQKENI. The CDR3 extends over 13 amino acids. CDR3 amino acids: CASSRDRTYEQYV. CDR3 bases: TGTGCCAGCTCACGGGACAGAACCTACGAGCAGTACGTC.

This chain connects TRBV10-3 to TRBJ2-5; D unresolved. Germline V gene lookup returns CDR1 ENHRY and CDR2 SYGVKD. V shed 4 bases and J shed 2 bases, with 11 bases lying between them. CDR3 length: 14 amino acids. The CDR3 coding sequence is TGTGCCATCAGTGGACATTTAATGCAAGAGACCCAGTACTTC. This sequence encodes CAISGHLMQETQYF.

This chain connects TRBV5-1 to TRBJ2-6, with 10 bases fitting TRBD2. V was clipped by 4 bases and J by 4 bases; unmatched bases: 8. The CDR3 totals 17 residues. Germline CDR1 reads SGHRS; CDR2 reads YFSETQ. The CDR3 sequence is CASSRSSGGTGANVLTF. The CDR3 DNA reads as TGCGCCAGCAGCAGATCTAGCGGGGGTACCGGGGCCAACGTCCTGACTTTC. Filled out from reference TRBV5-1 and TRBJ2-6, the complete variable domain reads KAGVTQTPRYLIKTRGQQVTLSCSPISGHRSVSWYQQTPGQGLQFLFEYFSETQRNKGNFPGRFSGRQFSNSRSEMNVSTLELGDSALYLCASSRSSGGTGANVLTFGAGSRLTVL.

This sequence joins TRBV7-3 and TRBJ1-6; weak D call: TRBD1 (6 bases). CDR3 length: 15 amino acids. The ends were cut back, 8 bases at V and 6 bases at J, with 17 bases in the middle. Per the germline V gene, CDR1 is SGHTA and CDR2 is FQGTGA. Here the CDR3 DNA reads TGTGCCAGCTCGAAGGGGGATCTCGCTAATTCACCCCTCCACTTT. Its protein is CASSKGDLANSPLHF.

This clonotype was detected ten times or more. V is TRBV9 and J is TRBJ2-5; D may be TRBD1 (6 bases). Germline V lookup: CDR1 SGDLS, CDR2 YYNGEE. This CDR3 comprises 14 residues. V lost 4 bases, J lost 5 bases, and 15 bases lay in between. The CDR3 DNA reads TGTGCCAGCAGCCTGACAGGACAGTCGGAGACCCAGTACTTC. Translated: CASSLTGQSETQYF.

This clonotype was observed many times. The rearrangement uses TRBV7-9 and TRBJ2-7, with 9 bases matching TRBD2. The CDR3 consists of 14 residues. Germline lookup yields CDR1 SEHNR and CDR2 FQNEAQ (reference sequence). Trimming took 5 bases from V and 4 from J; bases not matched to a gene: 6. The CDR3 coding sequence is TGTGCCAGCAGCCGTAGCGGGGGTGGATACGAGCAGTACTTC. Residues: CASSRSGGGYEQYF.

This chain connects TRBV6-1 to TRBJ2-3; D possibly uses TRBD1 or TRBD2 (6 bases each). Germline assignment: CDR1 MNHNS and CDR2 SASEGT. The CDR3 is 14 amino acids. Trimming took 7 bases from V and 6 from J, leaving 17 bases between them. CDR3 in amino acids: CASMGGTTRDTQYF. The CDR3 DNA follows: TGTGCCAGCATGGGGGGCACCACGAGGGATACGCAGTATTTT.

About this clonotype itself: A read error may be the cause here, since a much bigger clone is one base away. The V call is TRBV4-2, the J call TRBJ1-4; 9 nucleotides match TRBD1. The germline V gene encodes CDR1 LGHNA and CDR2 YNFKEQ. The CDR3 spans 15 residues. After removal of 3 bases from V and 8 bases from J, the junction contained 7 bases not matched to a gene. In DNA, the CDR3 is TGTGCCAGCAGCCATGGGGGGACAGGGAGCGAAAAACTGTTTTTT. Protein product: CASSHGGTGSEKLFF.

The table lists this clonotype with many counts. The chain uses TRBV20-1 and TRBJ2-5; D ambiguous. Germline V gene sequence: CDR1 DFQATT, CDR2 SNEGSKA (reference sequence). This CDR3 spans 14 amino acids. Deletions cut 1 base from V and 5 bases from J, with 14 bases between. Here the CDR3 reads CSARVPGLRETQYF. CDR3 DNA: TGCAGTGCTAGAGTACCGGGTTTGAGGGAGACCCAGTACTTC.

This clonotype was observed many times. The V call is TRBV9, the J call TRBJ1-1; 7 bases are shared with TRBD1. CDR3 size: 14 residues. Trimming removed 2 bases from V and 11 bases from J; junction bases left unmatched: 12. Germline V gene data show CDR1 as SGDLS and CDR2 as YYNGEE. The CDR3 region has the DNA TGTGCCAGCAGCGTTTTGGGGGACAGCCAGGGGGCTTTCTTT. Protein: CASSVLGDSQGAFF.

In its sample, this clonotype was seen many times. The chain links TRBV12-3 or TRBV12-4 to TRBJ1-2; no clear D gene. Trimming left V 6 bases short and J 3 bases short, with 11 bases between. This CDR3 has 13 amino acids. This CDR3 reads CASSRTWDYGYTF. The CDR3 coding sequence is TGTGCCAGCAGCCGCACATGGGACTATGGCTACACCTTC.

A few counts support this clonotype. This sequence joins TRBV19 and TRBJ2-3; 7 bases align to TRBD1. The CDR3 totals 13 residues. From germline, CDR1 is LNHDA and CDR2 SQIVND (reference sequence). Losses at the gene ends were 9 bases for V and 0 bases for J; bases not matched to a gene: 3. CDR3 in amino acids: CASRQGSTDTQYF. In nucleotides, the CDR3 is TGTGCCAGCCGACAGGGAAGCACAGATACGCAGTATTTT.

This clonotype was counted at least ten times. The V call is TRBV28, the J call TRBJ2-7, with 8 bases fitting TRBD1. The CDR3 extends over 15 amino acids. The V gene end was trimmed by 5 bases and the J gene end by 4 bases; junction bases not matched to a gene: 10. CDR1 is MDHEN and CDR2 is SYDVKM in the germline V gene. CDR3 nucleotide sequence: TGTGCCAGCAGTGAATCGGGGACAGGCCTTTACGAGCAGTACGTC. Its translation is CASSESGTGLYEQYV.

Only a few counts were recorded for this clonotype. The chain has TRBV2 and TRBJ1-4; 7 nucleotides agree with TRBD1. After removal of 4 bases from V and 0 bases from J, the junction contained 17 bases not matched to a gene. Germline V lookup: CDR1 SNHLY, CDR2 FYNNEI. The CDR3 sequence is 20 residues long. The CDR3 sequence: CASSAPVGQRLDATNEKLFF. CDR3 bases: TGTGCCAGCAGTGCTCCTGTGGGACAGCGCCTGGATGCAACTAATGAAAAACTGTTTTTT.